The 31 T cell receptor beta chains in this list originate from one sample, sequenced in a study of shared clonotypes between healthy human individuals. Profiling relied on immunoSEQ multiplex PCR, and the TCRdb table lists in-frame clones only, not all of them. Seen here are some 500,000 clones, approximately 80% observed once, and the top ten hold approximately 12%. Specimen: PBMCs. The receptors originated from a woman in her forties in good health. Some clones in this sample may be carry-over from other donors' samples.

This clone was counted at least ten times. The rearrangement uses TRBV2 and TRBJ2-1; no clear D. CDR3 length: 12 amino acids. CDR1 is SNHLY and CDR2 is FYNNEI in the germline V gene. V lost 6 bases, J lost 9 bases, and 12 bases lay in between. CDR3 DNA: TGTGCCAGCAGACGCGTTTTGGGTGAGCAGTTCTTC. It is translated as CASRRVLGEQFF.

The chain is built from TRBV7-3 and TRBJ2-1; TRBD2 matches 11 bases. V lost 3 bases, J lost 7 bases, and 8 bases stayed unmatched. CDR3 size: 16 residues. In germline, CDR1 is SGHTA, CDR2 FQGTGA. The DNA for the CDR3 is TGTGCCAGCAGCTTTAGCGGGAGGGCCGGCGGGAATGAGCAGTTCTTC. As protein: CASSFSGRAGGNEQFF.

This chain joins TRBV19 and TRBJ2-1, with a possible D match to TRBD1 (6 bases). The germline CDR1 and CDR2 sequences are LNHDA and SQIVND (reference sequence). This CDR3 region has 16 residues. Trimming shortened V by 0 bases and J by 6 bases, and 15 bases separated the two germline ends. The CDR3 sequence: CASSIESGTRVNEQFF. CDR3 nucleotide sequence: TGTGCCAGTAGTATAGAATCCGGGACACGCGTCAATGAGCAGTTCTTC.

The CDR3: CASSDAGPYEQYF. In DNA form, the CDR3 reads TGCGCCAGCAGTGACGCAGGTCCCTACGAGCAGTACTTC. The chain employs TRBV10-2 and TRBJ2-7; D is ambiguous. Per the germline V gene, CDR1 is WSHSY and CDR2 is SAAADI. The germline V and J ends were trimmed by 3 bases and 2 bases, with 8 bases remaining between them. CDR3 length: 13 amino acids.

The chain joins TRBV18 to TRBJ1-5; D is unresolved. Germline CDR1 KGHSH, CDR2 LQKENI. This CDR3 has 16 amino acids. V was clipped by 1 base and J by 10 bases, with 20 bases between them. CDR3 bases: TGTGCCAGCTCACCACAATCAGACCTCATTGATAATCCCCAGCATTTT. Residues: CASSPQSDLIDNPQHF.

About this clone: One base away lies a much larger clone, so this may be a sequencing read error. The CDR3 coding sequence is TGTGTCAGCAGGACGGCCAGCAATCAGCCCCAGCATTTT. Amino acids: CVSRTASNQPQHF. V usage is TRBV10-3 and J usage is TRBJ1-5; D is unclear. Germline-derived CDR1 and CDR2 are ENHRY and SYGVKD. The CDR3 extends over 13 amino acids.

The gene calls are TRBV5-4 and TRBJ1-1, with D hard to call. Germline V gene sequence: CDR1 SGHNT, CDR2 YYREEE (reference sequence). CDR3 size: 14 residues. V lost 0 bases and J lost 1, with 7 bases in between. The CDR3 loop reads CASSLGTGNTEAFF. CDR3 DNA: TGTGCCAGCAGCTTGGGGACGGGGAACACTGAAGCTTTCTTT.

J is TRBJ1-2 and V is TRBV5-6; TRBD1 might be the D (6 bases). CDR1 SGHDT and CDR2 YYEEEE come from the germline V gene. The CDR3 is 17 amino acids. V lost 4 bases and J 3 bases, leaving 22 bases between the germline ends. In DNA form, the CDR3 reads TGTGCCAGCAGCACCAGAGCGACAGGCAATGGGGACTATGGCTACACCTTC. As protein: CASSTRATGNGDYGYTF.

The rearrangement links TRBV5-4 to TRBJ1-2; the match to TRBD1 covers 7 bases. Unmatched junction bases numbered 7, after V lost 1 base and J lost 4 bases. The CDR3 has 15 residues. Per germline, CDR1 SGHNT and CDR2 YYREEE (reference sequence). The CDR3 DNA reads TGTGCCAGCAGCTTGAGGACAGGTCTTTTCTATGGCTACACCTTC. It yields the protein CASSLRTGLFYGYTF.

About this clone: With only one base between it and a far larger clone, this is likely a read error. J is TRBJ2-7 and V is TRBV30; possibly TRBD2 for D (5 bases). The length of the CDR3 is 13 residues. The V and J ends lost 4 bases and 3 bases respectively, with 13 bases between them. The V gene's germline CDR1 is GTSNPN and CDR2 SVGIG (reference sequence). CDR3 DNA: TGTGCCTGGATGCGGGCAGAAGGCTACGAGCAGTACTTC. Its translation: CAWMRAEGYEQYF.

CDR3 amino acids: CASSHPGQGAKNIQYF. The CDR3 coding sequence is TGTGCCAGCAGCCACCCGGGGCAGGGGGCAAAAAACATTCAGTACTTC. The chain carries TRBV21-1 and TRBJ2-4; TRBD1 was called by the table and not checked on the DNA. TRBV21-1 is shown as a pseudogene. The CDR3 has 16 residues.

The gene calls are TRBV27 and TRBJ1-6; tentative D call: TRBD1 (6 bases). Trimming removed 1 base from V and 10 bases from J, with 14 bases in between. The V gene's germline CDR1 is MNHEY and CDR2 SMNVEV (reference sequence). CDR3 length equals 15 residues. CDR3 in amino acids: CASSLFSGAGSPLHF. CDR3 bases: TGTGCCAGCAGTTTATTTTCAGGGGCCGGGTCACCCCTCCACTTT.

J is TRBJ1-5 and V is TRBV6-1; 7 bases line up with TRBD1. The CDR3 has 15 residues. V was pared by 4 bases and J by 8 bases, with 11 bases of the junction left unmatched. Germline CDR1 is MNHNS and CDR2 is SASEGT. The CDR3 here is CASSVDRDFIEPQHF. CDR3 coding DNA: TGTGCCAGCAGTGTAGACAGGGATTTTATTGAGCCCCAGCATTTT.

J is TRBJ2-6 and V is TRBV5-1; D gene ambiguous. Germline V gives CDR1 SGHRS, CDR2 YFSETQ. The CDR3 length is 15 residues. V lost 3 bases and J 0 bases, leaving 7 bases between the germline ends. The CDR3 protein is CASSYDASGANVLTF. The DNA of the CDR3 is TGCGCCAGCAGCTATGATGCCTCTGGGGCCAACGTCCTGACTTTC.

CDR3 protein: CASREWQEYSYEQYF. The CDR3 DNA is TGTGCCAGCAGGGAGTGGCAGGAATACTCCTACGAGCAGTACTTC. The J gene is TRBJ2-7, the V gene TRBV6-5, with D unresolved. Trimming took 6 bases from V and 0 from J, leaving 15 bases between them. Germline-derived CDR1 and CDR2 are MNHEY and SVGAGI. The CDR3 totals 15 residues.

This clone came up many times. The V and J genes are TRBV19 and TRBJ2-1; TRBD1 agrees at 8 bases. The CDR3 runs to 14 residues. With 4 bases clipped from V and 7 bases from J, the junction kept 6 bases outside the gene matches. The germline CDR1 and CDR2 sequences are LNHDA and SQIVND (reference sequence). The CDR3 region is CASSNQGASNEQFF. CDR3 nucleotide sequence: TGTGCCAGTAGTAACCAGGGGGCTTCGAATGAGCAGTTCTTC. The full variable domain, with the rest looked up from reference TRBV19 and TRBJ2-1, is DGGITQSPKYLFRKEGQNVTLSCEQNLNHDAMYWYRQDPGQGLRLIYYSQIVNDFQKGDIAEGYSVSREKKESFPLTVTSAQKNPTAFYLCASSNQGASNEQFFGPGTRLTVL.

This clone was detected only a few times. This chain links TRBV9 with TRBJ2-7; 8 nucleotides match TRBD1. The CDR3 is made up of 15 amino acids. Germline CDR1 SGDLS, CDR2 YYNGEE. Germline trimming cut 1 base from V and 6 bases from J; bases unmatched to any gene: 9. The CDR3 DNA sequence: TGTGCCAGCAGCGTACAAGGGACAGGTCTCGGCGAGCAGTACTTC. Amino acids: CASSVQGTGLGEQYF.

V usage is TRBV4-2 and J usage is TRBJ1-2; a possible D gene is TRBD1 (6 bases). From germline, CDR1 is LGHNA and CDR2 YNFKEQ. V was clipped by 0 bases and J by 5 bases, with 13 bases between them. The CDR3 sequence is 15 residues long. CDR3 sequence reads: CASSQDSGGAYGYTF. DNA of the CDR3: TGTGCCAGCAGCCAAGATTCGGGGGGGGCTTATGGCTACACCTTC.

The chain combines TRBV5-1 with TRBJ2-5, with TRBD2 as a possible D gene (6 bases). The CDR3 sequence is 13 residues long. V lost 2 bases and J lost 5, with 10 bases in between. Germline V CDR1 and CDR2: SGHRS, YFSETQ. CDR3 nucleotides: TGCGCCAGCAGCTTAGCTAGCGAGGAGACCCAGTACTTC. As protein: CASSLASEETQYF. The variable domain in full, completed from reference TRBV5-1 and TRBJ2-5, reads KAGVTQTPRYLIKTRGQQVTLSCSPISGHRSVSWYQQTPGQGLQFLFEYFSETQRNKGNFPGRFSGRQFSNSRSEMNVSTLELGDSALYLCASSLASEETQYFGPGTRLLVL.

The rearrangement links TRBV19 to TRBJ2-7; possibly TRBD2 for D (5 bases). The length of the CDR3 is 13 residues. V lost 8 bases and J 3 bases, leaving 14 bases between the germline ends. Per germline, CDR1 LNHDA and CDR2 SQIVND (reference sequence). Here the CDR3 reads CASSPPGDYEQYF. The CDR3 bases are TGTGCCAGTTCACCCCCCGGGGACTACGAGCAGTACTTC.

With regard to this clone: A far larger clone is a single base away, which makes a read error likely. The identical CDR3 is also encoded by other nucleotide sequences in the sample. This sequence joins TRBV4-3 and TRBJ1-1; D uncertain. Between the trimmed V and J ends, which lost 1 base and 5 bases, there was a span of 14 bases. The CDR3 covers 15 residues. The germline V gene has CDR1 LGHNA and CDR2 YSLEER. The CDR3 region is CASSQVGSHPTEAFF. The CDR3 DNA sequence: TGCGCCAGCAGCCAAGTGGGCAGTCACCCAACTGAAGCTTTCTTT.

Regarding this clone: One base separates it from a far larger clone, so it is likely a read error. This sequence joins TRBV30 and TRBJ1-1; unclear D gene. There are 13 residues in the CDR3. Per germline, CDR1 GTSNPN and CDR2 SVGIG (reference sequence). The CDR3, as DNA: TGTGCCTGGAGCGTTGGGAGGAACACTGAAGTTTTCTTT. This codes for CAWSVGRNTEVFF.

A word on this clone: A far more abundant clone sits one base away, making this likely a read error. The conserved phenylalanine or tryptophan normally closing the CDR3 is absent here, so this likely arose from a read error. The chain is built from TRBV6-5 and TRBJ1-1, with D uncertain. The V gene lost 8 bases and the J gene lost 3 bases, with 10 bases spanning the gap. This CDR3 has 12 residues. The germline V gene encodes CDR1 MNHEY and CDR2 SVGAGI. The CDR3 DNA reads TGTGCCAGCGGCTATGGATACACTGAAGCTTTCCTT. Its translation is CASGYGYTEAFL.

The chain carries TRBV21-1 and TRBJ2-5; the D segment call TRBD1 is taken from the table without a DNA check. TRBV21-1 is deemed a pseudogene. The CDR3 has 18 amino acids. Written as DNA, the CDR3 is TGTGCCAGCAGCTTTCCCTGGGGGACAGGGGGCTCTTGGCAGACCCAGTACTTC. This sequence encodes CASSFPWGTGGSWQTQYF.

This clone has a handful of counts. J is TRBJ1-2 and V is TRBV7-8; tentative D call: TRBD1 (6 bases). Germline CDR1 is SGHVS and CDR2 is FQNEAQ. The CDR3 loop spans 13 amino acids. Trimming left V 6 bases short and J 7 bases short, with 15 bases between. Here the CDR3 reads CASRKQGMIGYTF. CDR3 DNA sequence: TGTGCCAGCAGAAAACAGGGTATGATTGGCTACACCTTC.

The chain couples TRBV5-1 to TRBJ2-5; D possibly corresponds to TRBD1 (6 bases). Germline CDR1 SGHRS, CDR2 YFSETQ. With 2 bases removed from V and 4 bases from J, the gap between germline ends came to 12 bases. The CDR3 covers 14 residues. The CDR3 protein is CASSLTAGAETQYF. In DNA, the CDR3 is TGCGCCAGCAGCTTAACCGCAGGGGCAGAGACCCAGTACTTC.

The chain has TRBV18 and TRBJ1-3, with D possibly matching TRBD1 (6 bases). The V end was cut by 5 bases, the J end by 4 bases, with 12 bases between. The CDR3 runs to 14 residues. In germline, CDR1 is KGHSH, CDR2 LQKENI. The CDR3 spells CASSSGVLGNTIYF. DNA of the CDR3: TGTGCCAGCTCATCAGGGGTTCTAGGAAACACCATATATTTT.

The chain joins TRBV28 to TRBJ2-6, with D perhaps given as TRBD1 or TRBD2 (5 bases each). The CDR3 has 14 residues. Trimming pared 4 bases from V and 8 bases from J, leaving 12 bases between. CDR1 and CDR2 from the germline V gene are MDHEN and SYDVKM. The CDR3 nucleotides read TGTGCCAGCAGTTCTTGGGGGAGTCCCAACGTCCTGACTTTC. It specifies CASSSWGSPNVLTF.

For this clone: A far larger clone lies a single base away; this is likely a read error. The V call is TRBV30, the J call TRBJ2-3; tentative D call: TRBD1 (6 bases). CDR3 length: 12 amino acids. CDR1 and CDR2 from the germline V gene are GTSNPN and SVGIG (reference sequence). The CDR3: CAWSASTGTQYF. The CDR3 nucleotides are TGTGCCTGGAGTGCCTCGACAGGTACGCAGTATTTT.

In nucleotides, the CDR3 is TGTGCCAGCACCGACAGGACCGTCGAGCAGTACTTC. It yields the protein CASTDRTVEQYF. V is TRBV2 and J is TRBJ2-7, with D perhaps matching TRBD1 (6 bases). Germline CDR1 and CDR2: SNHLY and FYNNEI. Trimming shortened V by 7 bases and J by 6 bases, and 13 bases separated the two germline ends. The CDR3 runs 12 residues.

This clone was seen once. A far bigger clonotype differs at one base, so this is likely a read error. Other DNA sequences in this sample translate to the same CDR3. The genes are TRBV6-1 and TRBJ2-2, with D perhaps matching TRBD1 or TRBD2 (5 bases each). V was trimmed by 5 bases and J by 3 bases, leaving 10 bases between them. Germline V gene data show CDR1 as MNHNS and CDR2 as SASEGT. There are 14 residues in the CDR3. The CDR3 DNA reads TGTGCCAGCAGTCTCTTGGGGGACACCGGGGAGCTGTTTTTT. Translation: CASSLLGDTGELFF.